This TCR beta chain was found in a study of Graves' ophthalmopathy and Graves' hyperthyroidism. About the research overall: Hyperthyroidism qualified as stable when ophthalmopathy did not develop within 18 months of follow-up.

Excluded were patients with other autoimmune diseases, uncontrolled infections, pregnancy or lactation. Amplified TCR beta CDR3 regions were obtained using RNA transcripts as template. HTBI primers were used in a first-round RT-PCR, which preceded a second-round multiplex PCR. Using its own MiXCR run on the multiplex PCR reads, TCRdb lists one record per CDR3 protein. The sample holds over a million distinct CDR3 sequences; about 36% are singletons and the top ten take 11%. CDR1 and CDR2 from the germline V gene are WSHSY and SAAADI. With V trimmed by 2 bases and J by 7 bases, 10 bases remained unmatched. The CDR3 totals 16 residues.

The chain recombines TRBV10-2 with TRBJ2-3; 9 nucleotides agree with TRBD2. The sequence came from an adult man with Graves' hyperthyroidism. Input material: peripheral blood or thyroid tissue (not recorded which). The CDR3 nucleotides read TGCGCCAGCAGTGAGCCGGGGCGGGGGGGCCGAAATACGCAGTATTTT. This translates into CASSEPGRGGRNTQYF.